Listed below are T cell receptor beta chains from one sample, sequenced in a study of PD-1 blockade in classical Hodgkin lymphoma. The assay was immunoSEQ multiplex PCR, and TCRdb's table has in-frame clones only and misses some. Among about 20,000 clones, about 73% were seen once, and the ten largest hold roughly 24%. The sample was peripheral blood mononuclear cells (PBMCs), taken before the second cycle of nivolumab. The receptors derive from a human donor with classical Hodgkin lymphoma. The CDR3 runs from the conserved cysteine through the conserved F or W. Each record gives: clone size, J gene, V gene, D gene, CDR3 DNA, CDR3 protein. D genes are given only for firm matches. Rows may omit the clone size; those that give it use once, few, many or a size class.

>once|TRBJ1-2|TRBV13|.
TGTGCCAGCAGCAAACGGCGAGGGGGAACCGCTAACTATGGCTACACCTTC
CASSKRRGGTANYGYTF
>.|TRBJ2-7|TRBV19|TRBD2
TGTGCCAGTAGCCCTAAGGGGACTAGCGGCTCCTACGAGCAGTACTTC
CASSPKGTSGSYEQYF
>.|TRBJ1-4|TRBV19|.
TGTGCCAGTAGTATCCCCAACCTAGAACCTGAAAAACTGTTTTTT
CASSIPNLEPEKLFF
>.|TRBJ2-6|TRBV19|TRBD1
TGTGCCAGTAGTGCGGGACAGGGGATCGCTGGGGCCAACGTCCTGACTTTC
CASSAGQGIAGANVLTF
>.|TRBJ1-4|TRBV5-5|TRBD1
TGTGCCAGCAGCTTGTATTCAGGGGGCGGTGAAAAACTGTTTTTT
CASSLYSGGGEKLFF
>few|TRBJ1-2|TRBV6-5|.
TGTGCCAGCAGTTACTCGTTCGTACTTAACTATGGCTACACCTTC
CASSYSFVLNYGYTF
>once|TRBJ2-2|TRBV10-3|TRBD2
TGTGCCATCAGTGCCCCGGGACTAGCGGAGGGGGAGCTGTTTTTT
CAISAPGLAEGELFF
>.|TRBJ2-7|TRBV5-1|TRBD2
TGCGCCAGCAGCTTGGCCGGGGGGAGGGCCCCCGAGCAGTACTTC
CASSLAGGRAPEQYF
>few|TRBJ1-5|TRBV19|TRBD1
TGTGCCAGTAGTATGCCCCAGGGGGCTCTCGTACAGCCCCAGCATTTT
CASSMPQGALVQPQHF
>.|TRBJ1-2|TRBV25-1|TRBD1
TGTGCCAGCGTGGACAGGGCTGGCTACACCTTC
CASVDRAGYTF
>few|TRBJ2-3|TRBV6-1|TRBD2
TGTGCCAGCTCAGCGGGATCACCCGATACGCAGTATTTT
CASSAGSPDTQYF
>.|TRBJ2-5|TRBV11-2|TRBD1
TGTGCCAGCAGACACGGACAGGGCCGGTTCTACCAAGAGACCCAGTACTTC
CASRHGQGRFYQETQYF
>.|TRBJ1-1|TRBV27|.
TGTGCCAGCAGGAGACAGCAGAACACTGAAGCTTTCTTT
CASRRQQNTEAFF
>.|TRBJ2-7|TRBV5-4|TRBD2
TGTGCCAGCAGCTTAGGTCTAGCGGCCACCTACGAGCAGTACTTC
CASSLGLAATYEQYF
>.|TRBJ2-1|TRBV5-1|.
TGCGCCAGCAGCTTTTCCCGAGACAGCTCCTACAATGAGCAGTTCTTC
CASSFSRDSSYNEQFF
>.|TRBJ2-1|TRBV6-1|.
TGTGCCAGCAGCTCCGGGACGGTGTGGTATGAGCAGTTCTTC
CASSSGTVWYEQFF
>.|TRBJ1-1|TRBV6-1|.
TGTGCCAGCCGCAGGACCACTGAAGCTTTCTTT
CASRRTTEAFF
>few|TRBJ1-3|TRBV5-8|.
TGTGCCAGCAGCTTGCCCTCGGCGGGAAACACCATATATTTT
CASSLPSAGNTIYF
>.|TRBJ2-7|TRBV5-5|.
TGTGCCAGCAGCTTAGACTACTCCTACGAGCAGTACTTC
CASSLDYSYEQYF
>medium-sized|TRBJ1-1|TRBV19|TRBD1
TGTGCCAGTAGTTCCTCAGGGACAGGCGAGAACACTGAAGCTTTCTTT
CASSSSGTGENTEAFF
>once|TRBJ2-1|TRBV18|.
TGTGCCAGCTCACCACGTGTCAATGAGCAGTTCTTC
CASSPRVNEQFF
>.|TRBJ2-7|TRBV6-5|.
TGTGCCAGCAGAAGGGGCCTGTGGACCTACGAGCAGTACTTC
CASRRGLWTYEQYF
>once|TRBJ2-1|TRBV5-1|.
TGCGCCAGCAGCTTGGGGGGGAGCTCCTACAATGAGCAGTTCTTC
CASSLGGSSYNEQFF
>.|TRBJ2-7|TRBV25-1|TRBD2
TGTGCCAGCCGAGGATTTACTAGCGGGAGGCCCCAAAGCTACGAGCAGTACTTC
CASRGFTSGRPQSYEQYF
>medium-sized|TRBJ1-5|TRBV19|TRBD1
TGTGCCAGTAGTATAAGGACAGGGGCTCAGCCCCAGCATTTT
CASSIRTGAQPQHF
>once|TRBJ1-1|TRBV6-5|.
TGTGCCAGCAGTTACTTGAAGGACACTGAAGCTTTCTTT
CASSYLKDTEAFF
>few|TRBJ2-5|TRBV5-1|.
TGCGCCAGCAGCCCGGGCTTCACCCCACAAGAGACCCAGTACTTC
CASSPGFTPQETQYF
>.|TRBJ2-3|TRBV19|TRBD1
TGTGCCAGTGCCCCGGGACAGGGCACAGATACGCAGTATTTT
CASAPGQGTDTQYF
>.|TRBJ2-1|TRBV4-2|TRBD2
TGTGCCAGCAGCTCGCGGACTAGCGGGAGCAATGAGCAGTTCTTC
CASSSRTSGSNEQFF
>.|TRBJ2-2|TRBV19|.
TGTGCCAGTAGCAAGACTAGGACCGGGGAGCTGTTTTTT
CASSKTRTGELFF
>.|TRBJ2-1|TRBV4-1|.
TGCGCCAGCAGCCAAGATTTCGGGGGAAGGGGCGATGAGCAGTTCTTC
CASSQDFGGRGDEQFF
>.|TRBJ2-7|TRBV10-3|.
TGTGCCATCAGTGGTCGGGACGAGCAGTACTTC
CAISGRDEQYF
>.|TRBJ2-3|TRBV18|.
TGTGCCAGCTCACCACCGATCGTAGATACGCAGTATTTT
CASSPPIVDTQYF
>.|TRBJ1-3|TRBV5-5|.
TGTGCCAGCAGCTTGTGGGGGACGGAGGGAAACACCATATATTTT
CASSLWGTEGNTIYF
>.|TRBJ2-7|TRBV2|TRBD1
TGTGCCAGCAGTGGCTCACAGGGGGCGTCGTCCTACGAGCAGTACTTC
CASSGSQGASSYEQYF
>medium-sized|TRBJ2-5|TRBV27|TRBD2
TGTGCCAGCAGTTCGGGACTAGCGGGAGGGCTGGAGACCCAGTACTTC
CASSSGLAGGLETQYF
>.|TRBJ2-7|TRBV27|.
TGTGCCAGCAGTTCGGCAGGCTCGTACGAGCAGTACTTC
CASSSAGSYEQYF
>.|TRBJ1-4|TRBV27|TRBD1
TGTGCCAGCAGACGTAACAGGGGGGCAACTAATGAAAAACTGTTTTTT
CASRRNRGATNEKLFF
>few|TRBJ1-1|TRBV7-4|.
TGTGCCAGCAGCTCAAGTTGGGGAAACACTGAAGCTTTCTTT
CASSSSWGNTEAFF
>.|TRBJ1-3|TRBV28|.
TGTGCCAGCACCTATGAGGGGAACACCATATATTTT
CASTYEGNTIYF
>.|TRBJ2-7|TRBV7-9|TRBD2
TGTGCCAGCAGCTTAGCGGGAGGGTCTGACGAGCAGTACTTC
CASSLAGGSDEQYF
>.|TRBJ2-6|TRBV15|TRBD2
TGTGCCACCAGCGAGGGAGGGGCTGGGGCCAACGTCCTGACTTTC
CATSEGGAGANVLTF
>.|TRBJ2-2|TRBV5-4|TRBD2
TGTGCCAGCAGCCCGCAGCGGGAGGGCACCGGGGAGCTGTTTTTT
CASSPQREGTGELFF
>.|TRBJ2-7|TRBV5-1|TRBD2
TGCGCCAGCAGCCTAGCGGGAGTTACCTACGAGCAGTACTTC
CASSLAGVTYEQYF
>.|TRBJ2-1|TRBV6-1|TRBD2
TGTGCCAGTACAACGGGAGGGCCGTACAATGAGCAGTTCTTC
CASTTGGPYNEQFF
>medium-sized|TRBJ1-5|TRBV2|.
TGTGCCAGCAGTGAGTCGAGGGTGAGTCAGCCCCAGCATTTT
CASSESRVSQPQHF
>.|TRBJ1-3|TRBV4-1|.
TGCGCCAGCAGCCAAGATCTTTACAGCCTAAGCTCTGGAAACACCATATATTTT
CASSQDLYSLSSGNTIYF
>.|TRBJ2-7|TRBV7-6|TRBD1
TGTGCCAGCAGCAAATTCCCGGGACAGGACTTCTACGAGCAGTACTTC
CASSKFPGQDFYEQYF
>once|TRBJ1-1|TRBV6-5|.
TGTGCCAGCAGTTCCGTGAACACTGAAGCTTTCTTT
CASSSVNTEAFF
>medium-sized|TRBJ2-7|TRBV7-9|.
TGTGCCAGCAGCCCCCCGCGGACAGACTACGAGCAGTACTTC
CASSPPRTDYEQYF
>.|TRBJ1-2|TRBV27|TRBD1
TGTGCCAGCAGCCGACAGGGGAGCTATGGCTACACCTTC
CASSRQGSYGYTF
>.|TRBJ2-7|TRBV9|.
TGTGCCAGCAGCCCACGGGACACTAGGACCTACGAGCAGTACTTC
CASSPRDTRTYEQYF
>few|TRBJ1-1|TRBV5-1|.
TGCGCCAGCAGCTTGTACCCAGGGGAGATGGAAGCTTTCTTT
CASSLYPGEMEAFF
>.|TRBJ2-7|TRBV15|TRBD1
TGTGCCACCAGCAGAATGACAGGGAGCGGCGAGCAGTACTTC
CATSRMTGSGEQYF
>.|TRBJ2-3|TRBV7-6|TRBD2
TGTGCCAGCAGTTTGTCGGGACTAGCGGGAGTGAGGACAGATACGCAGTATTTT
CASSLSGLAGVRTDTQYF
>.|TRBJ2-2|TRBV6-4|.
TGTGCCAGCAGCTGGACAGCGAACACCGGGGAGCTGTTTTTT
CASSWTANTGELFF
>.|TRBJ2-1|TRBV5-4|TRBD1
TGTGCCAGCAGCACAGACAGGGGCGCTACCTACAATGAGCAGTTCTTC
CASSTDRGATYNEQFF
>.|TRBJ1-2|TRBV5-1|.
TGCGCCAGCAGCTTGGCTACAGGGAGTGGCTACACCTTC
CASSLATGSGYTF
>once|TRBJ2-1|TRBV9|.
TGTGCCAGCAGCCCGCGGCAGGGAAGGAATGAGCAGTTCTTC
CASSPRQGRNEQFF
>.|TRBJ2-3|TRBV29-1|.
TGCAGCGTTGCTGGGGGGACCGATACGCAGTATTTT
CSVAGGTDTQYF